Listed here is a single TCR beta chain. Its antigen remains unidentified. The data derive from a study of immune cell composition in non-small cell lung cancer. J lost 6 bases, V lost 3 bases, and 7 bases had no gene match. This CDR3 has 15 amino acids. The germline V gene has CDR1 SGDLS and CDR2 YYNGEE. Normal lung sampling was at least 3 cm from the tumour, as distant as possible. Repertoires were generated with immunoSEQ multiplex PCR, while TCRdb's copy carries only in-frame clones and drops some. The sample records about 6,100 clones, about 72% being singletons. Study conclusions and caveats: Clones >0.5% enriched in tumour were rarer in adenocarcinoma (around 33%) than squamous (around 75%).

The source of this sequence is a human donor with non-small cell lung cancer. The material sequenced was non-adjacent lung tissue. V is TRBV9 and J is TRBJ2-1; 9 bases fit TRBD2. The chain's CDR3 is CASSELAGARNEQFF. In DNA form, the CDR3 reads TGTGCCAGCAGCGAATTAGCGGGGGCCCGCAATGAGCAGTTCTTC.